This paragraph reports one TCR beta chain. The target of this receptor is not known. No qualities accompany the bases; no much larger clone lies one base away. These data are taken from a study of vaccination and CD4 T cells after COVID-19 (dated by TCRdb to the early 2020s). Looking at the study overall: The convalescent cohort included six males and four females, with two Hispanic individuals, seven Caucasians, two Asians and one multiracial person. Each participant got two doses of either the Pfizer-BioNTech BNT162b2 vaccine (n=8) or the Moderna mRNA-1273 vaccine (n=2). Post-COVID blood samples from convalescent patients were collected a median of roughly 100 days after diagnosis, with a range of roughly 30 to 170 days. Post-vaccine blood samples were taken a median of about 70 days after the second vaccine dose, with a range of roughly 13 to 250 days. The cultures were stimulated with overlapping spike peptide pools from SARS-CoV-2 and from the common cold coronaviruses HCoV-NL63, HCoV-OC43 and HCoV-229E. Control cultures used a CEFX viral epitope pool as positive control, an HIV-1 Nef peptide pool as negative control, or no peptide. The spike-specific CD4+ TCR repertoire was compared before and after mRNA vaccination in ten to eleven COVID-19 convalescent patients and a handful of infection-naive healthy vaccine recipients. At the TCR clonotype level, an earlier paper using these donors assessed memory CD4+ T cell crossreactivity between SARS-CoV-2 and common cold coronavirus spike proteins. The paper's findings and limits, for the study overall: Of the vaccine-specific clones found in convalescent patients, nearly all (304 of 307) were mono-reactive for SARS-CoV-2 spike instead of being cross-reactive with common cold coronaviruses. The median count of SARS-CoV-2-reactive clonotypes went up from about 23 after infection to 30 to 40 after vaccination, although the change was not significant. Among convalescent patients, a median roughly 90% of the SARS-CoV-2-reactive clones seen after vaccination appeared only after vaccination, which suggests priming specific to the vaccine. The study included relatively few convalescent patients and did not analyze early timepoints after natural infection.

The library was built by means of PCR. TCR sequencing of DNA from cultured CD4+ T cells used the Oncomine TCR Beta short-read assay at the Johns Hopkins FTIC core. Genomic DNA was extracted from the cultured CD4+ T cells with the QIAamp micro DNA kit. The Oncomine TCR Beta libraries from cultured CD4+ T cells were pooled using unique dual indexes and then sequenced on an Illumina iSeq 100. As for how the authors treated the data: Non-productive sequences were removed, and CDR3s that did not start with C, did not end with F or W, or were shorter than 7 amino acids were discarded. Antigen-specific clonotypes were identified using the MANAFEST web application through comparison of peptide-stimulated wells with reference and other culture wells. For a clone to be called positive, the clone needed an FDR below 0.05, an odds ratio above 5, and a productive frequency above 0.1% in at least two of three replicate wells. A clonotype was classed as cross-reactive if the clonotype showed significant expansion both in SARS-CoV-2 spike wells and in at least one common cold coronavirus spike condition. Similarity between CDR3 sequences was evaluated in R version 3.6.1 using Levenshtein distances (stringdist) and unrooted phylogenetic trees (ape). Clones were called with MiXCR by TCRdb after fastp trimmed the public reads at Q25, and only in-frame beta chains were retained. Each CDR3 protein appears once, grouped with its most common genes and DNA. TCRdb, not the original authors, processed these V and J calls. Across this sample there are some 7,700 distinct CDR3 sequences, with around half seen only once. The top ten clonotypes cover over 25% of the sample.

The CDR3 spans 14 residues, from the cysteine through the phenylalanine. Only the CDR3 part of the read is kept: 42 bases, read in frame from the first base. Per the germline V gene (reference sequence), SEHNR is the CDR1 and FQNEAQ is the CDR2. Trimming takes 5 bases from V and 2 bases from J, and the germline ends sit 9 bases apart. In light of the paper, this sample's treatment or condition label describes: roughly 11-day PBMC culture with coronavirus spike peptide pools or control peptides (ViraFEST assay). CD4+ T cells from unexposed donors were collected before the COVID-19 pandemic (2011-2018). The study used the ViraFEST assay, which expanded antigen-specific T cells with peptide pools and then identified expanded clonotypes by TCR sequencing. PBMCs were cultured at around 2 million per well in IMDM supplemented with approximately 5% human AB serum and about 10 IU/ml IL-2, with around 10 ug/ml peptide pools added. On days 3 and 7, half of the culture medium was replaced with fresh IL-2-containing medium. CD4+ T cells were isolated after around 11 days of culture through negative selection using the EasySep CD4+ T cell isolation kit. Unexposed donor CD4+ T cells were tested for reactivity to SARS-CoV-2 S and N and four common cold coronavirus spike pools, as cell number allowed. PBMCs were separated from whole blood using Ficoll-Paque Plus gradient centrifugation and then either used fresh or cryopreserved at -140C. Each culture condition was generally run in triplicate wells. Leukapheresis product for the unexposed donors was purchased commercially.

Recombination connected TRBV7-9 to TRBJ2-2; TRBD1 is a possible D gene, resting on 5 matching bases. The sequence derives from a human donor in good health. Sequencing was carried out using CD4+ T cells from blood, cultured in vitro. The nucleotide sequence is given as TGTGCCAGCAGCCCCTGGACAAACACCGGGGAGCTGTTTTTT. Its product reads: CASSPWTNTGELFF.